The T cell receptor beta chain described here comes from a study of blood T cell repertoires in COVID-19. Overall study: Material from acute and convalescent COVID-19 was sourced from the United States, Italy and Spain. The analysed material was cDNA or gDNA that came from T cells, B-cell-depleted T cells, or PBMCs.

One Seattle source followed patients from active infection through their disease course. CDR3 length: 16 residues. The germline V gene has CDR1 LNHDA and CDR2 SQIVND (reference sequence). V gave up 1 base and J gave up 1 base; unmatched junction bases: 6. Original processing methods: The assay estimated nucleated cells by amplifying reference gene primers. Sequencing was performed with immunoSEQ multiplex PCR; in TCRdb, only in-frame clones are kept and a portion is missing. The V and J calls and the clone size are those of that table, but D and trimming were determined from the DNA. Of more than 350,000 clones detected, around 87% appear once; the ten largest clones hold roughly 10%.

The V and J genes are TRBV19 and TRBJ1-1; 7 nucleotides agree with TRBD1. The clonotype was recovered from a woman in her twenties or thirties with COVID-19, enrolled during active disease. Sequencing was done on a sample of peripheral blood. The CDR3, as DNA: TGTGCCAGTAGTATAGGGGGACAGCTCCGGAACACTGAAGCTTTCTTT. This encodes CASSIGGQLRNTEAFF.